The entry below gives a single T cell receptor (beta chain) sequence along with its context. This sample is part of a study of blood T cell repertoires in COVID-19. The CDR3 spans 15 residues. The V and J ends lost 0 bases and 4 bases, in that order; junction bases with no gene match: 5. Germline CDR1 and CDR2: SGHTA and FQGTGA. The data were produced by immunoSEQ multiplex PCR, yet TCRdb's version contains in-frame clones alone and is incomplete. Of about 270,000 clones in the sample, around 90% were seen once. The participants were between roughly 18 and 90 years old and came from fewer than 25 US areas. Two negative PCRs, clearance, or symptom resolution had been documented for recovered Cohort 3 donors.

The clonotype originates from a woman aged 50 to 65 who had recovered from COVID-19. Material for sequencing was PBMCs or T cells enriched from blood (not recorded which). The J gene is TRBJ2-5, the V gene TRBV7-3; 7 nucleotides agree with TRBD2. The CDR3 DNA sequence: TGTGCCAGCAGCTTAACTAGCGGGCCAGGAGAGACCCAGTACTTC. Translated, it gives CASSLTSGPGETQYF.